This TCR beta chain was identified in a study of PD-1 blockade in classical Hodgkin lymphoma. General study points: The authors have not defined what causes the repertoire differences, possibly disease activity or prior therapy. Relapsed/refractory patients reportedly had the lowest baseline TCR diversity, below newly diagnosed patients, who were below healthy donors. At C4D1, TCR diversity had climbed significantly for CD4+ cells, though not for CD8+ cells. The authors excluded patients who started nivolumab under 1 year after ASCT.

Time point specified: cycle 4 day 1 (C4D1), after 6 weeks of nivolumab. Each patient relapsed following autologous stem cell transplantation, and prior brentuximab vedotin exposure differed. Repertoires were generated with immunoSEQ multiplex PCR, while TCRdb's copy carries only in-frame clones and drops some. The sample lists about 41,000 clones; around 74% were seen once. Concerning this clone itself: Its antigen remains unidentified.

Trimming took 4 bases from V and 9 from J, leaving 13 bases between them. Per germline, CDR1 SGHVS and CDR2 FQNEAQ. The length of the CDR3 is 13 residues. This rearrangement joins TRBV7-8 to TRBJ2-1; TRBD2 might be the D (6 bases). The sequence was collected from a human donor with classical Hodgkin lymphoma. The sample was peripheral blood mononuclear cells (PBMCs), taken before the fourth cycle of nivolumab. The CDR3 here is CASSYGLSTEQFF. The DNA of the CDR3 is TGTGCCAGCAGCTACGGACTATCTACTGAGCAGTTCTTC.